This TCR beta chain was retrieved from a study of tissue T cells after allogeneic stem cell transplantation. Findings and caveats of the study: TCR repertoires tracked anatomic similarity, regardless of disease or transplant status. Only a limited share of tissue TCRs appeared in blood or spleen.

With regard to this clone: Its antigen remains unknown. The germline and genes are mouse ones. The read gets to within 1 residue of the CDR3 end, and the germline J gene fills in the rest.

J lost 6 bases, V lost 1 base, and 4 bases had no gene match. This CDR3 contains 14 residues. Germline CDR1 GKSSPN, CDR2 SITVG. Time point noted: mouse harvest day 14 after allogeneic transplant. The graft held 10^6 splenic CD5+ T cells and 10^7 T-cell-depleted bone marrow cells. This mouse GVHD model was MHC-mismatched B6 to BALB/c, profiled day 7 or 14. Generated by immunoSEQ multiplex PCR, the TCRdb table keeps only in-frame clones and is missing some. The repertoire includes 7,800 or so clones, around a third of them detected once, and around 3% sits in the top ten. Sample: skin. This rearrangement joins TRBV31 to TRBJ2-5; TRBD2 matches 10 bases. This receptor was identified in a female BALB/c mouse given C57BL/6 T cells with graft-versus-host disease after an allogeneic hematopoietic cell transplant. The CDR3 here is CAWSPDWGVDTQYF. The sequenced part of the CDR3 DNA is TGTGCCTGGAGTCCAGACTGGGGGGTCGACACCCAGTAC.